These 4 T cell receptor beta chains were all obtained from the same sample, sequenced in a study of CD8 T cells in Susac syndrome (dated by TCRdb to between 2018 and 2021). Libraries were constructed by the immunoSEQ multiplex PCR assay. RNA was extracted using the RNeasy kit, and roughly 0.5 to 1 microgram was reverse transcribed with random hexamers. TCRdb reran the public reads through fastp at Q25 and MiXCR, keeping productive beta chains. Identical CDR3 proteins give one entry, which carries the most common genes and DNA. This sample lists 150,000 to 200,000 distinct CDR3 sequences; over 85% were detected once. The ten largest clones take up around 0.15% of the sample. Sequenced: CD4+ T cells from PBMCs. These receptors all come from a human donor in good health.

The chain recombines TRBV7-2 with TRBJ1-2; TRBD1 is a possible D gene (5 bases). Trimming removed 4 bases from V and 8 bases from J, with 20 bases in between. The CDR3 is 15 amino acids. Germline values: CDR1 SGHTA, CDR2 FQGNSA. The CDR3 DNA is TGTGCCAGCAGCTCCCGGGACGCACCTGGAGGGGGCTACACCTTC. Translated, it gives CASSSRDAPGGGYTF.

V and J are TRBV20-1 and TRBJ2-1; D possibly corresponds to TRBD2 (5 bases). The CDR3 totals 15 residues. In germline, CDR1 is DFQATT, CDR2 SNEGSKA (reference sequence). With 3 bases removed from V and 1 base from J, the gap between germline ends came to 13 bases. This CDR3 reads CSASPTRKSYNEQFF. DNA for the CDR3: TGCAGTGCTAGCCCCACTAGGAAGTCCTACAATGAGCAGTTCTTC.

The chain links TRBV5-6 to TRBJ2-7; 7 nucleotides align to TRBD1. CDR3 size: 13 residues. V shed 4 bases and J 3 bases; nucleotides not matched to a gene: 4. Germline assignment: CDR1 SGHDT and CDR2 YYEEEE. The CDR3 sequence is CASSRRQGYEQYF. The CDR3 DNA follows: TGTGCCAGCAGCCGGAGACAGGGCTACGAGCAGTACTTC.

V gene TRBV30 combines with J gene TRBJ2-7; D is undetermined. V lost 4 bases to trimming and J lost 7 bases, with 14 bases between them. In germline, CDR1 is GTSNPN, CDR2 SVGIG (reference sequence). CDR3 length equals 12 residues. The CDR3 loop reads CAWMGSPSEQYF. The CDR3 DNA follows: TGTGCCTGGATGGGCAGCCCTAGTGAGCAGTACTTC. Supplemented by reference TRBV30 and TRBJ2-7, the full variable domain reads SQTIHQWPATLVQPVGSPLSLECTVEGTSNPNLYWYRQAAGRGLQLLFYSVGIGQISSEVPQNLSASRPQDRQFILSSKKLLLSDSGFYLCAWMGSPSEQYFGPGTRLTVT.